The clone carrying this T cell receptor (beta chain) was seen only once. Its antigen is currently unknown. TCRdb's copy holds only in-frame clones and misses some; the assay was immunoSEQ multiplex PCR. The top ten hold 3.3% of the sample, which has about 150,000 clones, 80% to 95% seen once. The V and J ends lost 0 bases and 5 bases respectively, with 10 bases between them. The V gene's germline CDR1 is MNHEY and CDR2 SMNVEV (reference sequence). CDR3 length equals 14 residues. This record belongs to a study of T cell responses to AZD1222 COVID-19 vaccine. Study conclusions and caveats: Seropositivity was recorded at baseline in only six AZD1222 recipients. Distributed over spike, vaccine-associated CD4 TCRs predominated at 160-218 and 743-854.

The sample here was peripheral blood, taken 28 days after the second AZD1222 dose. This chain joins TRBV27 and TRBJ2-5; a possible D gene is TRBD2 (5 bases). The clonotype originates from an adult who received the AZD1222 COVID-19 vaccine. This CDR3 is CASSLSSGMETQYF. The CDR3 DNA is TGTGCCAGCAGTTTATCCTCCGGGATGGAGACCCAGTACTTC.